These 10 T cell receptor beta chains came from one sample sequenced in a study of neurological immune-mediated disorders. One entry per CDR3 protein, called by TCRdb with MiXCR from the 5' RACE reads. The sample shows about 46,000 distinct CDR3 sequences, around 4.3% of them seen only once. Sequences were obtained from PBMCs. The receptors stem from a woman aged 55-69 years with multiple sclerosis.

This clonotype was counted many times. The chain uses TRBV28 and TRBJ2-7; D perhaps matches TRBD2 (6 bases). Germline loops: CDR1 MDHEN, CDR2 SYDVKM. CDR3 length equals 15 residues. Between the trimmed V and J ends, which lost 5 bases and 2 bases, there was a span of 16 bases. CDR3 sequence reads: CASSPPGTSPYEQYF. CDR3 nucleotides: TGTGCCAGCAGTCCACCCGGGACTTCTCCCTACGAGCAGTACTTC. Using reference TRBV28 and TRBJ2-7 for the parts outside the CDR3, the full variable domain is DVKVTQSSRYLVKRTGEKVFLECVQDMDHENMFWYRQDPGLGLRLIYFSYDVKMKEKGDIPEGYSVSREKKERFSLILESASTNQTSMYLCASSPPGTSPYEQYFGPGTRLTVT.

This clonotype was recorded many times. The chain is built from TRBV20-1 and TRBJ2-1; tentative D call: TRBD2 (5 bases). The CDR3 sequence is 13 residues long. V was shortened by 0 bases and J by 7 bases, with 10 bases between the two germline ends. Germline CDR1 is DFQATT and CDR2 is SNEGSKA (reference sequence). The CDR3 reads CSARDPLANEQFF. The CDR3, as DNA: TGCAGTGCTAGAGACCCCCTAGCAAATGAGCAGTTCTTC.

The chain couples TRBV7-2 to TRBJ2-3; D is unclear. Trimming removed 5 bases at V and 0 bases at J, with 12 bases between. Germline CDR1 SGHTA, CDR2 FQGNSA. The CDR3 has 15 residues. CDR3 nucleotides: TGTGCCAGCAGCAATGACGGTGCTAGCACAGATACGCAGTATTTT. This sequence encodes CASSNDGASTDTQYF.

This rearrangement joins TRBV5-1 to TRBJ2-5; 7 bases are shared with TRBD2. Germline CDR1 and CDR2: SGHRS and YFSETQ. The J segment lost 4 bases and the V segment lost 0 bases, leaving 6 bases of the junction unmatched. The CDR3 is 15 amino acids. The CDR3 DNA reads TGCGCCAGCAGCTTGGCCTGGGACTATGGAGAGACCCAGTACTTC. This translates into CASSLAWDYGETQYF.

This clonotype came up once. J is TRBJ1-6 and V is TRBV6-5, with a tentative D call TRBD1 (5 bases). V lost 9 bases, J lost 3 bases, and 18 bases lay in between. The CDR3 length is 16 residues. The V gene's germline CDR1 is MNHEY and CDR2 SVGAGI. The CDR3, as DNA: TGTGCCAGTCGGGACGGAGCCTCCGACTATAATTCACCCCTCCACTTT. It translates to CASRDGASDYNSPLHF.

In its sample, this clonotype was seen many times. V usage is TRBV7-2 and J usage is TRBJ2-7; D perhaps matches TRBD1 (6 bases). The CDR3 is 16 amino acids. Trimming took off 3 bases at V and 1 base at J, with 16 bases between the two ends. Per germline, CDR1 SGHTA and CDR2 FQGNSA. Written as DNA, the CDR3 is TGTGCCAGCAGCTTGGGGGCAGGGACCTCGTCCTACGAGCAGTACTTC. It yields the protein CASSLGAGTSSYEQYF. Based on the CDR3 plus reference TRBV7-2 and TRBJ2-7, the full variable domain is GAGVSQSPSNKVTEKGKDVELRCDPISGHTALYWYRQSLGQGLEFLIYFQGNSAPDKSGLPSDRFSAERTGGSVSTLTIQRTQQEDSAVYLCASSLGAGTSSYEQYFGPGTRLTVT.

There are many counts of this clonotype. This chain joins TRBV20-1 and TRBJ2-2, with D possibly called TRBD1 or TRBD2 (5 bases each). V was pared by 7 bases and J by 2 bases, with 11 bases between. The CDR3 consists of 13 residues. The V gene's germline CDR1 is DFQATT and CDR2 SNEGSKA (reference sequence). For the CDR3, the DNA is TGCAGTGTAGGGGAGAGCAACACCGGGGAGCTGTTTTTT. This translates into CSVGESNTGELFF.

The sample holds many counts of this clonotype. The rearrangement links TRBV7-6 to TRBJ2-7; D might be TRBD2 (6 bases). Germline V gene lookup returns CDR1 SGHVS and CDR2 FNYEAQ. This CDR3 is 13 amino acids long. The germline V and J ends were trimmed by 1 base and 5 bases, with 9 bases remaining between them. The CDR3 region has the DNA TGTGCCAGCAGCTTAGGACTAGGGGACGAGCAGTACTTC. It translates to CASSLGLGDEQYF.

This clonotype was observed at least ten times. This chain connects TRBV10-3 to TRBJ1-5, with a tentative D call TRBD1 (6 bases). The germline gives CDR1 ENHRY, CDR2 SYGVKD. The CDR3 is made up of 16 amino acids. Trimming shortened V by 4 bases and J by 0 bases, and 13 bases separated the two germline ends. CDR3 residues: CAISANRADSNQPQHF. CDR3 DNA: TGTGCCATCAGTGCCAACAGGGCTGATAGCAATCAGCCCCAGCATTTT.

The chain's CDR3 is CATSRGTGEYEQYF. The DNA of the CDR3 is TGTGCCACCAGCAGAGGGACAGGGGAATACGAGCAGTACTTC. The chain has TRBV15 and TRBJ2-7; 9 bases are a match to TRBD1. V shed 1 base and J 4 bases; nucleotides not matched to a gene: 2. Per germline, CDR1 LNHNV and CDR2 YYDKDF (reference sequence). The CDR3 consists of 14 residues.